These 20 T cell receptor beta chains came from one sample sequenced in a study of PD-1 blockade in classical Hodgkin lymphoma. The data were produced by immunoSEQ multiplex PCR, yet TCRdb's version contains in-frame clones alone and is incomplete. The sample holds some 7,800 clones, about three quarters seen once. The time point is: cycle 4 day 1 (C4D1), after more than five weeks of nivolumab. Exposure to brentuximab vedotin varied, and each patient had relapsed following autologous stem cell transplantation. Researchers pulled CD8+ T cells out of thawed PBMCs using magnetic negative selection. The sequencing here drew on CD8+ T cells from blood, taken before the fourth cycle of nivolumab. Receptors were obtained from a human donor with classical Hodgkin lymphoma.

A word on this clone: A read error may account for a junction end that differs from germline. The genes are TRBV5-5 and TRBJ2-7; D is perhaps TRBD2 (5 bases). CDR3 length: 15 amino acids. The germline gives CDR1 SGHKS, CDR2 YYEKEE (reference sequence). For the CDR3, the DNA is TGCGCCAGCAGCCAAGATCCGAAGCGGTCCTACGAGCAGTACTTC. Amino acid sequence: CASSQDPKRSYEQYF.

This chain links TRBV28 with TRBJ2-5, with D tentatively TRBD1 (6 bases). Trimming removed 6 bases at V and 1 base at J, with 9 bases between. This CDR3 is built from 13 residues. Per the germline V gene, CDR1 is MDHEN and CDR2 is SYDVKM. Written as DNA, the CDR3 is TGTGCCAGCAGCAACAGGGTCCAAGAGACCCAGTACTTC. Translation: CASSNRVQETQYF. The full variable domain, with the rest looked up from reference TRBV28 and TRBJ2-5, is DVKVTQSSRYLVKRTGEKVFLECVQDMDHENMFWYRQDPGLGLRLIYFSYDVKMKEKGDIPEGYSVSREKKERFSLILESASTNQTSMYLCASSNRVQETQYFGPGTRLLVL.

The chain combines TRBV28 with TRBJ2-1; the D is unclear. V was pared by 6 bases and J by 9 bases, with 9 bases between. Germline CDR1 and CDR2: MDHEN and SYDVKM. The CDR3 contains 11 residues. CDR3: CASSLSREQFF. CDR3 in DNA: TGTGCCAGCAGCCTCTCGCGTGAGCAGTTCTTC.

This clone was detected a few times. The genes are TRBV7-3 and TRBJ1-1, with a tentative D call TRBD1 (5 bases). CDR1 is SGHTA and CDR2 is FQGTGA in the germline V gene. This CDR3 spans 15 amino acids. The ends were cut back, 0 bases at V and 0 bases at J, with 8 bases in the middle. The DNA of the CDR3 is TGTGCCAGCAGCTTAACCGGGGGGATGAACACTGAAGCTTTCTTT. This gives the protein CASSLTGGMNTEAFF.

The J gene is TRBJ1-5, the V gene TRBV6-1; 10 bases agree with TRBD1. CDR1 MNHNS and CDR2 SASEGT come from the germline V gene. The CDR3 is made up of 15 amino acids. Trimming at V came to 6 bases and at J to 2 bases, leaving 4 bases not matched to a gene. CDR3 sequence: CASRKGTGGNQPQHF. CDR3 in DNA: TGTGCCAGCAGAAAAGGGACAGGGGGCAATCAGCCCCAGCATTTT.

The chain links TRBV9 to TRBJ1-3; D might be TRBD1 (6 bases). Trimming took off 0 bases at V and 2 bases at J, with 9 bases between the two ends. This CDR3 has 15 amino acids. Germline assignment: CDR1 SGDLS and CDR2 YYNGEE. This CDR3 is CASSVEGGTGNTIYF. In DNA, the CDR3 is TGTGCCAGCAGCGTAGAAGGGGGGACTGGAAACACCATATATTTT.

The gene calls are TRBV28 and TRBJ1-2, with D uncertain. V was clipped by 7 bases and J by 7 bases, with 28 bases between them. This CDR3 spans 17 amino acids. CDR1 MDHEN and CDR2 SYDVKM come from the germline V gene. CDR3 in amino acids: CASTPLGSGLTIVGYTF. In DNA form, the CDR3 reads TGTGCCAGCACGCCATTAGGGAGTGGGTTGACTATTGTTGGCTACACCTTC.

The rearrangement links TRBV28 to TRBJ2-7; 9 nucleotides line up with TRBD1. V was clipped by 5 bases and J by 7 bases; unmatched bases: 12. Germline lookup yields CDR1 MDHEN and CDR2 SYDVKM. CDR3 size: 15 residues. For the CDR3, the DNA is TGTGCCAGCAGTCGCCCGGGACAGGGATCGGGAGAGCAGTACTTC. It is translated as CASSRPGQGSGEQYF.

The chain recombines TRBV4-3 with TRBJ1-5, with D uncertain. Trimming removed 1 base at V and 7 bases at J, with 14 bases between. The CDR3 is 15 residues long. CDR1 LGHNA and CDR2 YSLEER come from the germline V gene. The CDR3 nucleotides read TGCGCCAGCAGCCAAGGGCGAAGGGAATGGCAGCCCCAGCATTTT. It yields the protein CASSQGRREWQPQHF.

This clone was observed once. One end of the junction fails to match germline, which may point to a read error. The chain joins TRBV7-6 to TRBJ1-2; TRBD1 is a possible D gene (6 bases). This CDR3 contains 13 residues. Germline V CDR1 and CDR2: SGHVS, FNYEAQ. The CDR3 reads CASSWDKSYGYTF. CDR3 DNA: TGCGCCAGCAGCTGGGACAAGTCCTATGGCTACACCTTC.

This chain links TRBV25-1 with TRBJ2-1; D is unresolved. The CDR3 runs to 16 residues. Trimming stripped 0 bases from V and 6 bases from J, with 15 bases between. Germline CDR1 is MGHDK and CDR2 is SYGVNS. The CDR3 region is CASSEYLSRVSNEQFF. Written as DNA, the CDR3 is TGTGCCAGCAGTGAATACCTATCACGGGTCTCCAATGAGCAGTTCTTC.

The chain couples TRBV19 to TRBJ2-3, with a tentative D call TRBD2 (5 bases). V dropped 1 base and J dropped 2 bases, with 10 bases sitting between them. Germline V gene sequence: CDR1 LNHDA, CDR2 SQIVND (reference sequence). CDR3 length equals 15 residues. The CDR3 nucleotides are TGTGCCAGTAGTATAGGGAGCGGCGACACAGATACGCAGTATTTT. It specifies CASSIGSGDTDTQYF.

The chain has TRBV2 and TRBJ2-4, with D maybe TRBD1 (6 bases). CDR3 length: 17 residues. Trimming cost V 2 bases and J 2 bases, with 16 bases left between them. Germline values: CDR1 SNHLY, CDR2 FYNNEI. This CDR3 reads CASSERRQGQTKNIQYF. The CDR3 coding sequence is TGTGCCAGCAGTGAACGCCGCCAGGGGCAGACCAAAAACATTCAGTACTTC.

This chain joins TRBV14 and TRBJ1-4; possible D gene TRBD1, 5 bases. CDR3 length equals 17 residues. With 0 bases removed from V and 0 bases from J, the gap between germline ends came to 11 bases. In germline, CDR1 is SGHDN, CDR2 FVKESK. The chain's CDR3 is CASSQDPSRATNEKLFF. CDR3 bases: TGTGCCAGCAGCCAAGATCCCTCCAGGGCAACTAATGAAAAACTGTTTTTT.

This chain joins TRBV6-5 and TRBJ2-7; 9 nucleotides match TRBD1. This CDR3 comprises 14 residues. J lost 4 bases, V lost 5 bases, and 6 bases had no gene match. CDR1 MNHEY and CDR2 SVGAGI come from the germline V gene. CDR3 loop: CASSPGTGFYEQYF. In DNA, the CDR3 is TGTGCCAGCAGTCCCGGGACAGGGTTTTACGAGCAGTACTTC.

The J gene is TRBJ2-7, the V gene TRBV27; 7 positions agree with TRBD1. The CDR3 consists of 18 residues. With 2 bases clipped from V and 0 bases from J, the junction kept 13 bases outside the gene matches. Looked up from germline, CDR1 is MNHEY and CDR2 is SMNVEV (reference sequence). Here the CDR3 DNA reads TGTGCCAGCAGTTTAGCCGGGACAGTCCCCTCTTCCTCCTACGAGCAGTACTTC. Its protein is CASSLAGTVPSSSYEQYF.

The rearrangement uses TRBV9 and TRBJ1-2, with TRBD1 matching over 7 bases. V dropped 0 bases and J dropped 5; count of bases not matched to a gene: 4. The CDR3 consists of 14 residues. The germline V gene has CDR1 SGDLS and CDR2 YYNGEE. Here the CDR3 DNA reads TGTGCCAGCAGCGTAGAGGGGGCAGGGTATGGCTACACCTTC. Protein sequence: CASSVEGAGYGYTF. The full variable domain, rest sourced from reference TRBV9 and TRBJ1-2, is DSGVTQTPKHLITATGQRVTLRCSPRSGDLSVYWYQQSLDQGLQFLIQYYNGEERAKGNILERFSAQQFPDLHSELNLSSLELGDSALYFCASSVEGAGYGYTFGSGTRLTVV.

This clone was counted once. The V gene is TRBV6-6, the J gene TRBJ1-5, with a weak D call TRBD1 (5 bases). The CDR3 is 15 amino acids. CDR1 and CDR2 (germline): MNHNY, SVGAGI (reference sequence). V lost 4 bases, J lost 1 base, and 11 bases lay in between. CDR3 protein: CASSLSGASNQPQHF. The CDR3 DNA reads TGTGCCAGCAGTTTAAGCGGGGCGAGCAATCAGCCCCAGCATTTT.

CDR3 bases: TGTGCCTCCGAGACACCTAACACCGGGGAGCTGTTTTTT. It translates to CASETPNTGELFF. This chain uses TRBV6-5 with TRBJ2-2; D is unresolved. The CDR3 totals 13 residues. Germline-derived CDR1 and CDR2 are MNHEY and SVGAGI. V lost 11 bases to trimming and J lost 2 bases, with 12 bases between them.

The count of this clone is one. The chain employs TRBV19 and TRBJ1-1, with D perhaps matching TRBD1 (5 bases). CDR3 length: 12 amino acids. V gave up 8 bases and J gave up 4 bases, with 11 bases separating them. CDR1 and CDR2 (germline): LNHDA, SQIVND (reference sequence). The CDR3 loop is CASSVGGTEAFF. CDR3 nucleotide sequence: TGTGCCAGTTCGGTTGGGGGCACTGAAGCTTTCTTT.